The entry below describes one T cell receptor beta chain. The data were produced by immunoSEQ multiplex PCR, yet TCRdb's version contains in-frame clones alone and is incomplete. This sample has 2.3 million or so clones, with more than 80% found just once. Every one of the donors was a Caucasian adult that lived in Nashville, Tennessee. Germline trimming cut 1 base from V and 4 bases from J; bases unmatched to any gene: 8. Germline CDR1 and CDR2: SGHTA and FQGNSA. The CDR3 has 16 amino acids. The data originate from a study of shared clonotypes between healthy human individuals. Study context: Per donor, three plates held CD4 naive cells, three held CD4 memory, two held CD8 naive and one held CD8 memory.

This sequence originates from a man aged 18 to 30 in good health. Some clones in this sample may be carry-over from other donors' samples. Sequenced input: naive CD4+ T cells from PBMCs. Subset described: CD45RA+ positively selected. The chain has TRBV7-2 and TRBJ2-7, with 9 nucleotides matching TRBD2. This CDR3 reads CASSLVSSGTEYEQYF. The CDR3 DNA sequence: TGTGCCAGCAGCTTAGTTTCTAGCGGGACCGAATACGAGCAGTACTTC.